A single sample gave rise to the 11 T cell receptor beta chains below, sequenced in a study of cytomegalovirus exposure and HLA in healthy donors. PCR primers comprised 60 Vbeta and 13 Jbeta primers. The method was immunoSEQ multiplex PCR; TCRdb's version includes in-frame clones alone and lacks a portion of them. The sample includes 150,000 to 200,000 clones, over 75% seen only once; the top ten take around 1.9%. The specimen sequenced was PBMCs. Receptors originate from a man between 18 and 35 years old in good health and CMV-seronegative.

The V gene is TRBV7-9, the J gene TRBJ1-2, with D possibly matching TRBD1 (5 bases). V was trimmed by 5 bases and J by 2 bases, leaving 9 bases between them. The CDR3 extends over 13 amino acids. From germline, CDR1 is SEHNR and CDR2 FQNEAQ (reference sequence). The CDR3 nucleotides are TGTGCCAGCAGCGGTAGGGGCAACTATGGCTACACCTTC. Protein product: CASSGRGNYGYTF.

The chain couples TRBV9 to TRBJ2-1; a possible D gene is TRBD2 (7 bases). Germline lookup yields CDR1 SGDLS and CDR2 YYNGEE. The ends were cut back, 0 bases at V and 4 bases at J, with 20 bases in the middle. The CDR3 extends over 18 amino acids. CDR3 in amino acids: CASSVGGGGPGTYNEQFF. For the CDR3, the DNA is TGTGCCAGCAGCGTAGGGGGGGGCGGACCAGGGACTTACAATGAGCAGTTCTTC.

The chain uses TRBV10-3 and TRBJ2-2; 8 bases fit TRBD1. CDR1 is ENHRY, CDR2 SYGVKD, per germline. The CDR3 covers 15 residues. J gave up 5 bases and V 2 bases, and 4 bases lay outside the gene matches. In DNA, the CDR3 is TGTGCCATCAGTGAGGGAGGACAGGGTACCGGGGAGCTGTTTTTT. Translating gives CAISEGGQGTGELFF.

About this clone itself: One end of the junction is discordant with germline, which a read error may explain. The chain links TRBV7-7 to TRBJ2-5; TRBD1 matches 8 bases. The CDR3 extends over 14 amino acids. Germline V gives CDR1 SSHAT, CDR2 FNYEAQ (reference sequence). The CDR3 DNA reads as TGTGCTAGCAGCCACGACAGGGGATGGGAGACCCAGTACTTC. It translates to CASSHDRGWETQYF.

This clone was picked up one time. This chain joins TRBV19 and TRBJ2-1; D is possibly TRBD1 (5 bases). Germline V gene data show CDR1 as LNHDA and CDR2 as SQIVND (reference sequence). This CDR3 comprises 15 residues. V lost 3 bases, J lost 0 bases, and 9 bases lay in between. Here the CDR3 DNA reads TGTGCCAGTAGTATGACAGTAAACTCCTACAATGAGCAGTTCTTC. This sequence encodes CASSMTVNSYNEQFF.

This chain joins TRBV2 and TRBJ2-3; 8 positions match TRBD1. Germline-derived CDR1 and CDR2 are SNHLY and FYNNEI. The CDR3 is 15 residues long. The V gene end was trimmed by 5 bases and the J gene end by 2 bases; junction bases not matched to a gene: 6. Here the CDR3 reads CASSRDRTNTDTQYF. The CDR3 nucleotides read TGTGCCAGCAGTCGGGACAGGACTAACACAGATACGCAGTATTTT.

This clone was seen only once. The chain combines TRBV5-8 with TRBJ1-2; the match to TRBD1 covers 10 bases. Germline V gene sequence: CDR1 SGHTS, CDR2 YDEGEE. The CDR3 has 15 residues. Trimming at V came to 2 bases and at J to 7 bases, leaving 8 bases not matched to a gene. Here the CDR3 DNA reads TGTGCCAGCAGCTTAACCGGGACAGGGGTAATTGGCTACACCTTC. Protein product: CASSLTGTGVIGYTF.

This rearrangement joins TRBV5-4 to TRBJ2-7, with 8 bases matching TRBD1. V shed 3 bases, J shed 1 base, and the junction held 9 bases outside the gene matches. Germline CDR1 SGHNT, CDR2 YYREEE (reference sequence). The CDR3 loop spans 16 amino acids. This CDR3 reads CASSSTGAIPSYEQYF. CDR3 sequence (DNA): TGTGCCAGCAGCTCGACAGGGGCTATTCCGTCCTACGAGCAGTACTTC.

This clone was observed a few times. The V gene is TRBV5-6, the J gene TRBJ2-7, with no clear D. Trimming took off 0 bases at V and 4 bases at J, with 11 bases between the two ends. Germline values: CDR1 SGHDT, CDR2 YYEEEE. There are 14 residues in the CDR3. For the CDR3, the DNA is TGTGCCAGCAGCTTGGGACTCCGGTTTTACGAGCAGTACTTC. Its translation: CASSLGLRFYEQYF.

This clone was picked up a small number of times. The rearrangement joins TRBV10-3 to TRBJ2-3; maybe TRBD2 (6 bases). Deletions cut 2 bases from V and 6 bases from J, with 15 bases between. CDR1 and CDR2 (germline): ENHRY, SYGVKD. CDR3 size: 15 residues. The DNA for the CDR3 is TGTGCCATCAGTGAGAGGCGAGGGACTTTTGATACGCAGTATTTT. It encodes CAISERRGTFDTQYF.

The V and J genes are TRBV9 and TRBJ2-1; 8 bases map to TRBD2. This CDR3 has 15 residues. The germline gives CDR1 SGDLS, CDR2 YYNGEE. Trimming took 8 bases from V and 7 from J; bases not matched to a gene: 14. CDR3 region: CASSNVGLAGNEQFF. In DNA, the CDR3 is TGTGCCAGTTCAAACGTGGGGCTAGCGGGTAATGAGCAGTTCTTC. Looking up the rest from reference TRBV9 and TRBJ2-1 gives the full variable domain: DSGVTQTPKHLITATGQRVTLRCSPRSGDLSVYWYQQSLDQGLQFLIQYYNGEERAKGNILERFSAQQFPDLHSELNLSSLELGDSALYFCASSNVGLAGNEQFFGPGTRLTVL.